Listed here are 11 T cell receptor beta chains from one sample, sequenced in a study of blood T cell repertoires in COVID-19. TCRdb's copy holds only in-frame clones and misses some; the assay was immunoSEQ multiplex PCR. The sample holds over 100,000 clones, roughly 81% seen once. Sequenced: peripheral blood. These receptors came from a man aged 40-49 years with active or convalescent COVID-19.

The chain combines TRBV27 with TRBJ1-5; D is uncertain. The CDR3 has 15 amino acids. With 2 bases removed from V and 0 bases from J, the gap between germline ends came to 8 bases. CDR1 and CDR2 (germline): MNHEY, SMNVEV (reference sequence). The CDR3 DNA reads as TGTGCCAGCAGTTTAATCCGGGATAGCAATCAGCCCCAGCATTTT. Encoded protein: CASSLIRDSNQPQHF.

The chain has TRBV10-3 and TRBJ2-7; 11 positions agree with TRBD1. From germline, CDR1 is ENHRY and CDR2 SYGVKD. J was trimmed by 6 bases and V by 0 bases; bases with no gene match: 4. The CDR3 runs 15 residues. The CDR3 DNA follows: TGTGCCATCAGTGAGTCGAGGGGGACAGGGGGCGAGCAGTACTTC. Protein sequence: CAISESRGTGGEQYF.

This chain connects TRBV24-1 to TRBJ2-5, with TRBD2 matching over 8 bases. Germline V gene data show CDR1 as KGHDR and CDR2 as SFDVKD. Trimming took 4 bases from V and 4 from J; bases not matched to a gene: 7. The CDR3 is 15 amino acids. The CDR3 spells CATSDTRGGIETQYF. The CDR3 DNA sequence: TGTGCCACCAGTGACACCCGGGGGGGCATAGAGACCCAGTACTTC.

The chain carries TRBV3-1 (or the pseudogene TRBV3-2) and TRBJ1-1, with 7 positions matching TRBD1. This CDR3 has 15 residues. Germline V CDR1 and CDR2: LGHDT, YNNKEL (reference sequence). Losses at the gene ends were 5 bases for V and 5 bases for J; bases not matched to a gene: 11. The CDR3, as DNA: TGTGCCAGCAGCGGAACCTACAGGGGTTGGACTGAAGCTTTCTTT. As protein: CASSGTYRGWTEAFF.

This chain connects TRBV6-6 to TRBJ1-1, with 9 bases matching TRBD1. The CDR3 runs to 14 residues. Germline CDR1 MNHNY, CDR2 SVGAGI (reference sequence). V trimming: 5 bases; J trimming: 3 bases; junction bases outside the gene matches: 4. CDR3 sequence (DNA): TGTGCCAGCAGTCCCCGGGACAGGGACACTGAAGCTTTCTTT. This codes for CASSPRDRDTEAFF.

J is TRBJ1-2 and V is TRBV14; D uncertain. The CDR3 consists of 15 residues. Germline V gene sequence: CDR1 SGHDN, CDR2 FVKESK. Deletions cut 3 bases from V and 4 bases from J, with 15 bases between. The CDR3 nucleotides are TGTGCCAGCAGCCAGTCCGGGAGCAGATTCTATGGCTACACCTTC. Its protein product is CASSQSGSRFYGYTF.

The genes are TRBV4-2 and TRBJ1-4; tentatively, D is TRBD1 (6 bases). The CDR3 spans 16 residues. The V end lost 0 bases, the J end lost 4 bases, and 12 bases lay between the germline ends. CDR1 is LGHNA, CDR2 YNFKEQ, per germline. CDR3 sequence reads: CASSQEFSRGNEKLFF. The CDR3, as DNA: TGTGCCAGCAGCCAAGAGTTTTCCAGGGGTAATGAAAAACTGTTTTTT.

The chain has TRBV12-3 or TRBV12-4 and TRBJ1-1, with D hard to call. V gave up 3 bases and J gave up 11 bases, with 13 bases separating them. The CDR3 is 12 amino acids. The CDR3 sequence is CASSFPKAGAFF. The CDR3 bases are TGTGCCAGCAGTTTTCCCAAGGCCGGGGCTTTCTTT.

The chain carries TRBV6-2 or TRBV6-3 and TRBJ2-2; 14 bases agree with TRBD2. Germline trimming cut 0 bases from V and 0 bases from J; bases unmatched to any gene: 0. The CDR3 covers 18 residues. The germline gives CDR1 MNHEY, CDR2 SVGEGT. The CDR3 nucleotides are TGTGCCAGCAGTTACTCGACTAGCGGGGGGGCGAACACCGGGGAGCTGTTTTTT. Its translation is CASSYSTSGGANTGELFF.

This clone was counted a single time. This chain links TRBV12-3 or TRBV12-4 with TRBJ1-2; 7 bases align to TRBD1. This CDR3 is 13 amino acids long. The V gene end was trimmed by 5 bases and the J gene end by 8 bases; junction bases not matched to a gene: 8. The CDR3 loop reads CASSRDRRDGYTF. The CDR3 DNA reads as TGTGCCAGCAGTCGGGACAGACGAGACGGCTACACCTTC.

This chain joins TRBV10-3 and TRBJ2-5; D call uncertain. From germline, CDR1 is ENHRY and CDR2 SYGVKD. This CDR3 is 11 amino acids long. Trimming shortened V by 7 bases and J by 2 bases, and 5 bases separated the two germline ends. The CDR3 is CAIKQQETQYF. CDR3 DNA sequence: TGTGCCATCAAACAGCAAGAGACCCAGTACTTC.